This T cell receptor (beta chain) was documented in a study of OX40 agonist ivuxolimab in advanced cancers. Overall study: An agonistic human IgG2 monoclonal antibody against OX40 (CD134) was given. Findings and caveats of the study: In a subset of nonresponders, normalized T-cell clonal expansion was also low. At 0.1 to 3.0 mg/kg and by week 6, CD4+ and CD8+ T cells in the blood had expanded clonally.

The table lists this clone with a few counts. What it binds is not known. Germline V gene data show CDR1 as SNHLY and CDR2 as FYNNEI. The CDR3 is made up of 12 amino acids. V gave up 3 bases and J gave up 6 bases; unmatched junction bases: 2. Measured with immunoSEQ multiplex PCR; TCRdb has only the in-frame clones, and not every one. The top ten clones hold around 23% of a sample with around 27,000 clones, roughly 84% of them seen once. Here the sequenced sample was CD4+ or CD8+ T cells sorted from blood, taken in a trial of the OX40 agonist ivuxolimab. The TCR originated in an adult with an advanced solid tumor such as melanoma, head and neck, liver or kidney cancer. The chain uses TRBV2 and TRBJ2-7, with 7 bases aligning to TRBD1. Here the CDR3 reads CASSDYRGEQYF. CDR3 in DNA: TGTGCCAGCAGTGACTACAGGGGCGAGCAGTACTTC.